Only a few counts were recorded for the clone carrying this T cell receptor (beta chain). Its antigen is unknown. This sample was taken from a study of beta chain features in type 1 diabetes. Notes on the study in general: The similarity of naive, central memory and Treg TCRB repertoires appeared greater among patients than among healthy donors.

V was pared by 5 bases and J by 6 bases, with 7 bases between. The germline CDR1 and CDR2 sequences are SGHAT and FQNNGV. The CDR3 runs 11 residues. Donors underwent one heparinised blood draw, around 120 mL on average. Expressed TCRB transcripts were sequenced after all isolated RNA was converted to cDNA. The repertoire was sequenced with immunoSEQ multiplex PCR; TCRdb's copy has only in-frame clones and lacks some. The table has 450,000 to 600,000 clones, 30% seen once. Sequencing used naive CD4+ T cells from blood. V is TRBV11-2 and J is TRBJ1-2, with D maybe TRBD1 (5 bases). This clonotype originated in a man aged 18-30 years in good health. DNA for the CDR3: TGTGCCAGCAGCCGGGGGGATGGCTACACCTTC. Its protein product is CASSRGDGYTF.